Below, 23 T cell receptor beta chains from the same sample are listed, as sequenced in a study of breast tumors, draining lymph nodes, adjacent tissues. TCRdb reprocessed the multiplex PCR reads via MiXCR and lists one record per CDR3 protein. The sample contains 290,000 or so distinct CDR3 sequences, around 30% of which appear only once. Axillary draining lymph nodes of breast cancer patients supplied the node samples. The sample comprised axillary lymph node tissue. The receptors derive from a female donor with breast cancer. Some clones in this sample may be carry-over from other donors' samples.

This clonotype was observed a handful of times. This clone may be a read error of a much larger clone one base away. The rearrangement links TRBV29-1 to TRBJ2-1; 7 bases map to TRBD2. The CDR3 runs 17 residues. From germline, CDR1 is SQVTM and CDR2 ANQGSEA. With V trimmed by 8 bases and J by 5 bases, 21 bases remained unmatched. The CDR3 DNA is TGCAGCTCGGGTCGGGCTAGCGGAATTCCTCAGAACAATGAGCAGTTCTTC. Protein product: CSSGRASGIPQNNEQFF.

This clonotype has a count of ten or more. V gene TRBV7-8 combines with J gene TRBJ2-5; TRBD1 matches at 7 bases. Trimming removed 1 base from V and 5 bases from J; junction bases left unmatched: 4. CDR1 is SGHVS, CDR2 FQNEAQ, per germline. The CDR3 contains 14 residues. CDR3 sequence (DNA): TGTGCCAGCAGCTTAGGTAGACAGGGCGAGACCCAGTACTTC. It is translated as CASSLGRQGETQYF.

V usage is TRBV6-2 or TRBV6-3 and J usage is TRBJ2-1, with 11 bases identical to TRBD2. The CDR3 extends over 14 amino acids. The germline V gene encodes CDR1 MNHEY and CDR2 SVGEGT. V was pared by 8 bases and J by 8 bases, with 8 bases of the junction left unmatched. This CDR3 is CASDTSGSGDEQFF. The CDR3 DNA reads as TGTGCCAGCGACACTAGCGGGAGTGGGGATGAGCAGTTCTTC.

Regarding this clonotype: A read error may account for a junction end that differs from germline. V usage is TRBV5-4 and J usage is TRBJ2-1, with TRBD2 matching 11 bases. Germline values: CDR1 SGHNT, CDR2 YYREEE (reference sequence). The CDR3 extends over 16 amino acids. CDR3 in amino acids: CASSLDLAGGHNEQSF. The CDR3 bases are TGTGCCAGCAGCCTAGATCTAGCGGGAGGACACAATGAGCAGTCCTTC.

This clonotype was observed many times. V gene TRBV5-1 combines with J gene TRBJ1-2; D not resolved. Germline V gene sequence: CDR1 SGHRS, CDR2 YFSETQ. The CDR3 sequence is 14 residues long. Trimming removed 0 bases at V and 2 bases at J, with 8 bases between. The CDR3: CASSLADGNYGYTF. CDR3 DNA: TGCGCCAGCAGCTTGGCCGACGGGAACTATGGCTACACCTTC.

Many counts were recorded for this clonotype. The chain recombines TRBV12-3 or TRBV12-4 with TRBJ2-1, with 7 bases aligning to TRBD1. V was pared by 5 bases and J by 7 bases, with 8 bases of the junction left unmatched. This CDR3 is 14 amino acids long. Here the CDR3 DNA reads TGTGCCAGCAGTCGCAGGGGGATTAAAAATGAGCAGTTCTTC. Translation gives CASSRRGIKNEQFF.

The table lists this clonotype with many counts. This chain connects TRBV20-1 to TRBJ1-2; perhaps TRBD1 as D (5 bases). Germline V gives CDR1 DFQATT, CDR2 SNEGSKA (reference sequence). V was cut by 0 bases and J by 4 bases, with 15 bases left in between. This CDR3 is built from 15 residues. This CDR3 reads CSARDLDKHPYGYTF. The CDR3 DNA reads TGCAGTGCTAGAGATCTGGACAAACACCCCTATGGCTACACCTTC.

As regards this clonotype: A much larger clonotype is one base distant, so this may be a read error. The chain uses TRBV7-7 and TRBJ2-7, with TRBD2 matching 11 bases. The germline gives CDR1 SSHAT, CDR2 FNYEAQ (reference sequence). This CDR3 has 15 amino acids. CDR3 DNA: TGTGCTAGCAGCTTAGCGGGGGGGCCCTCCTACGAGCAGCACTTC. Its protein product is CASSLAGGPSYEQHF.

This clonotype has a count of ten or more. V and J are TRBV5-1 and TRBJ2-1; 8 bases are a match to TRBD2. Germline-derived CDR1 and CDR2 are SGHRS and YFSETQ. Trimming removed 0 bases from V and 6 bases from J; junction bases left unmatched: 8. The length of the CDR3 is 16 residues. DNA of the CDR3: TGCGCCAGCAGCTTGGCCTTGGCTAGCGGGCGCAATGAGCAGTTCTTC. This codes for CASSLALASGRNEQFF.

This clonotype was seen many times. The rearrangement links TRBV7-2 to TRBJ1-2; 9 bases agree with TRBD1. With V trimmed by 5 bases and J by 8 bases, 12 bases remained unmatched. CDR1 and CDR2 from the germline V gene are SGHTA and FQGNSA. The CDR3 is 15 residues long. CDR3 in DNA: TGTGCCAGCAGCCCTTTGACAGGGGGGGGCGGGGGCTACACCTTC. It encodes CASSPLTGGGGGYTF.

A word on this clonotype: A much larger clone lies one base from this, so it may be a read error. This chain uses TRBV5-4 with TRBJ2-5, with 13 bases that match TRBD2. The CDR3 totals 16 residues. CDR1 and CDR2 (germline): SGHNT, YYREEE (reference sequence). V dropped 7 bases and J dropped 4; count of bases not matched to a gene: 10. CDR3: CASGSWTSGSRETQYF. DNA of the CDR3: TGTGCCAGCGGCTCCTGGACTAGCGGGAGTAGAGAGACCCAGTACTTC.

This clonotype came up many times. The chain combines TRBV2 with TRBJ2-6; possibly TRBD2 for D (5 bases). Trimming removed 4 bases from V and 2 bases from J, with 9 bases in between. The CDR3 covers 15 residues. CDR1 SNHLY and CDR2 FYNNEI come from the germline V gene. The CDR3 DNA reads as TGTGCCAGCAGTGGGGGAGTAGCTGGGGCCAACGTCCTGACTTTC. Translation gives CASSGGVAGANVLTF.

The rearrangement uses TRBV28 and TRBJ2-3; 11 bases agree with TRBD2. The CDR3 is 16 residues long. J lost 6 bases, V lost 5 bases, and 10 bases had no gene match. Per germline, CDR1 MDHEN and CDR2 SYDVKM. The CDR3 DNA is TGTGCCAGCAGTACCCAACTAGCGGGGGCACACGATACGCAGTATTTT. The encoded protein is CASSTQLAGAHDTQYF.

This clonotype was seen only a few times. The chain joins TRBV19 to TRBJ1-1; TRBD1 aligns across 7 bases. The CDR3 loop spans 14 amino acids. J gave up 1 base and V 4 bases, and 3 bases lay outside the gene matches. Germline loops: CDR1 LNHDA, CDR2 SQIVND (reference sequence). The DNA for the CDR3 is TGTGCCAGTAGTAAACAGGGGTGGAACACTGAAGCTTTCTTT. Its translation is CASSKQGWNTEAFF.

This clonotype was counted between two and nine times. This CDR3 is CASSPPPPSGRTDTQYF. Here the CDR3 DNA reads TGTGCCAGCAGTCCCCCCCCCCCGAGCGGGAGGACAGATACGCAGTATTTT. V and J are TRBV6-2 or TRBV6-3 and TRBJ2-3; 9 positions agree with TRBD2. The ends lost 5 bases at V and 3 bases at J; junction bases unmatched: 12. CDR3 length: 17 amino acids. The V gene's germline CDR1 is MNHEY and CDR2 SVGEGT.

This rearrangement joins TRBV3-1 to TRBJ2-7; 7 nucleotides agree with TRBD2. Germline loops: CDR1 LGHDT, CDR2 YNNKEL (reference sequence). The CDR3 totals 14 residues. After removal of 4 bases from V and 2 bases from J, the junction contained 5 bases not matched to a gene. In DNA, the CDR3 is TGTGCCAGCAGCCGGGCTAGCGGTGCCTACGAGCAGTACTTC. Amino acid sequence: CASSRASGAYEQYF.

The chain joins TRBV14 to TRBJ2-5, with unresolved D. CDR3 length: 13 residues. V was shortened by 0 bases and J by 5 bases, with 7 bases between the two germline ends. The V gene's germline CDR1 is SGHDN and CDR2 FVKESK. This CDR3 reads CASSQDYGETQYF. The CDR3 DNA is TGTGCCAGCAGCCAAGATTATGGGGAGACCCAGTACTTC.

The V and J genes are TRBV6-1 and TRBJ2-3, with TRBD1 identical over 9 bases. Trimming cost V 1 base and J 2 bases; bases outside gene matches: 4. Germline values: CDR1 MNHNS, CDR2 SASEGT. CDR3 length: 16 residues. CDR3 protein: CASSEDRGPFTDTQYF. The CDR3 coding sequence is TGTGCCAGCAGTGAAGACAGGGGGCCCTTCACAGATACGCAGTATTTT.

In this sample, this clonotype turned up a few times. The V gene is TRBV5-6, the J gene TRBJ2-1; the D gene could be TRBD1 or TRBD2 (5 bases each). Between the trimmed V and J ends, which lost 4 bases and 6 bases, there was a span of 17 bases. CDR3 length: 15 amino acids. Germline CDR1 SGHDT, CDR2 YYEEEE. In nucleotides, the CDR3 is TGTGCCAGCAGCGGGGCACTAGGTGGGGCCAATGAGCAGTTCTTC. This sequence encodes CASSGALGGANEQFF.

This clonotype was seen ten or more times. The chain couples TRBV5-1 to TRBJ2-5, with D uncertain. In germline, CDR1 is SGHRS, CDR2 YFSETQ. V lost 4 bases and J 1 base, leaving 5 bases between the germline ends. The CDR3 has 12 amino acids. The CDR3 nucleotides are TGCGCCAGCAGCATGCCCCAAGAGACCCAGTACTTC. This gives the protein CASSMPQETQYF.

V is TRBV4-2 and J is TRBJ2-3; TRBD2 aligns across 7 bases. Germline loops: CDR1 LGHNA, CDR2 YNFKEQ. The J segment lost 1 base and the V segment lost 0 bases, leaving 7 bases of the junction unmatched. The CDR3 is made up of 17 amino acids. The CDR3 here is CASSQDPEGGGTDTQYF. CDR3 nucleotide sequence: TGTGCCAGCAGCCAAGATCCAGAGGGAGGGGGCACAGATACGCAGTATTTT.

In this sample, this clonotype turned up many times. The chain is built from TRBV9 and TRBJ2-1; 7 positions agree with TRBD1. This CDR3 is built from 17 residues. From germline, CDR1 is SGDLS and CDR2 YYNGEE. Trimming cost V 4 bases and J 3 bases; bases outside gene matches: 13. The CDR3, as DNA: TGTGCCAGCAGCCAGCGAAAAACCGGGACAGTCTACAATGAGCAGTTCTTC. It is translated as CASSQRKTGTVYNEQFF.

This clonotype appeared many times. The genes are TRBV30 and TRBJ1-3; no clear D gene. The germline CDR1 and CDR2 sequences are GTSNPN and SVGIG (reference sequence). This CDR3 has 15 amino acids. Trimming removed 4 bases from V and 0 bases from J, with 13 bases in between. DNA of the CDR3: TGTGCCTGGAACGGCAGGATCTTCTCTGGAAACACCATATATTTT. This gives the protein CAWNGRIFSGNTIYF.